What follows are 26 T cell receptor beta chains derived from one specimen sequenced in a study of T cell repertoires in cytomegalovirus infection. TCRdb used MiXCR to reprocess the reads, holding one entry per CDR3 protein. The sample shows about 280,000 distinct CDR3 sequences, about 20% of them seen only once. Antigens for these TCRs are unknown. The specimen comprised cultured PBMCs, sampled from culture after CMV antigen stimulation. All receptors come from a human donor in good health (CMV status not recorded). Some clones in this sample may be carry-over from other donors' samples.

The V call is TRBV6-1, the J call TRBJ2-2; the match to TRBD2 covers 8 bases. The CDR3 sequence is 17 residues long. The germline V gene encodes CDR1 MNHNS and CDR2 SASEGT. V dropped 5 bases and J dropped 4; count of bases not matched to a gene: 12. The CDR3 nucleotides read TGTGCCAGCAGTTTTTCCTGGGGACTAGTTGGCACCGGGGAGCTGTTTTTT. It encodes CASSFSWGLVGTGELFF.

This clonotype appeared many times. The chain carries TRBV27 and TRBJ1-2; possibly TRBD1 for D (6 bases). Germline V gene data show CDR1 as MNHEY and CDR2 as SMNVEV (reference sequence). The CDR3 spans 14 residues. V was cut by 8 bases and J by 3 bases, with 16 bases left in between. Here the CDR3 reads CASASGGEHYGYTF. CDR3 coding DNA: TGTGCCAGCGCATCTGGGGGCGAGCACTATGGCTACACCTTC.

The rearrangement links TRBV15 to TRBJ1-5; D might be TRBD1 (5 bases). CDR3 length: 15 residues. Germline loops: CDR1 LNHNV, CDR2 YYDKDF (reference sequence). V was shortened by 6 bases and J by 1 base, with 13 bases between the two germline ends. CDR3 coding DNA: TGTGCCACCAGGACCGGGTGGGGGAGCAATCAGCCCCAGCATTTT. Its protein is CATRTGWGSNQPQHF.

This clonotype was counted between two and nine times. The V call is TRBV19, the J call TRBJ1-2; the match to TRBD1 covers 7 bases. Trimming removed 5 bases from V and 8 bases from J; junction bases left unmatched: 17. CDR3 length: 16 residues. Per germline, CDR1 LNHDA and CDR2 SQIVND (reference sequence). The CDR3 DNA is TGTGCCAGTAGTCAAACCGGGACAGACGCATATAGCGGCTACACCTTC. Its translation is CASSQTGTDAYSGYTF.

There are a few counts of this clonotype. The chain recombines TRBV20-1 with TRBJ2-3; 7 bases map to TRBD2. This CDR3 is built from 16 residues. V gave up 3 bases and J gave up 2 bases; unmatched junction bases: 11. Germline values: CDR1 DFQATT, CDR2 SNEGSKA (reference sequence). The DNA of the CDR3 is TGCAGTGCTAGCCATCTAGCGGAGGAACTCACAGATACGCAGTATTTT. Its translation: CSASHLAEELTDTQYF.

This clonotype occurred a few times. Here the CDR3 DNA reads TGTGCCAGCAGTTTGGTGAGTCAGCGGGAAGCTTTCTTT. It encodes CASSLVSQREAFF. The chain employs TRBV28 and TRBJ1-1; D gene uncertain. Between the trimmed V and J ends, which lost 3 bases and 8 bases, there was a span of 13 bases. CDR3 length equals 13 residues. The germline gives CDR1 MDHEN, CDR2 SYDVKM.

This clonotype has at least ten counts. This sequence joins TRBV4-1 and TRBJ2-3; D might be TRBD2 (6 bases). CDR3 length equals 15 residues. With 0 bases removed from V and 0 bases from J, the gap between germline ends came to 7 bases. Germline V CDR1 and CDR2: MGHRA, YSYEKL. In DNA, the CDR3 is TGCGCCAGCAGCCAAGATGGGACTAGCACAGATACGCAGTATTTT. This gives the protein CASSQDGTSTDTQYF.

J is TRBJ1-4 and V is TRBV5-1; D is undetermined. Trimming cost V 0 bases and J 5 bases, with 8 bases left between them. Germline V lookup: CDR1 SGHRS, CDR2 YFSETQ. The CDR3 totals 14 residues. CDR3 DNA: TGCGCCAGCAGCTTGGCAATAGGGAATGAAAAACTGTTTTTT. It specifies CASSLAIGNEKLFF.

This clonotype was counted at least ten times. The CDR3 sequence: CASSVEGTGGNSPLHF. The CDR3 region has the DNA TGTGCCAGCAGCGTAGAAGGGACAGGGGGAAATTCACCCCTCCACTTT. This chain joins TRBV9 and TRBJ1-6, with 11 bases fitting TRBD1. In germline, CDR1 is SGDLS, CDR2 YYNGEE. The J segment lost 7 bases and the V segment lost 0 bases, leaving 3 bases of the junction unmatched. This CDR3 comprises 16 residues.

This clonotype has a count of ten or more. V usage is TRBV7-9 and J usage is TRBJ1-1, with a weak D call TRBD1 (6 bases). Per germline, CDR1 SEHNR and CDR2 FQNEAQ (reference sequence). CDR3 length: 14 amino acids. V lost 1 base and J 8 bases, leaving 14 bases between the germline ends. The chain's CDR3 is CASSLGGGHLEAFF. The CDR3 DNA follows: TGTGCCAGCAGCTTAGGAGGGGGGCATCTGGAAGCTTTCTTT.

This rearrangement joins TRBV6-2 or TRBV6-3 to TRBJ2-1; tentatively, D is TRBD2 (6 bases). The CDR3 is 13 residues long. Germline-derived CDR1 and CDR2 are MNHEY and SVGEGT. Trimming removed 10 bases from V and 3 bases from J, with 13 bases in between. CDR3 DNA sequence: TGTGCCAACAGCCAGACTAGCTACAATGAGCAGTTCTTC. Its translation is CANSQTSYNEQFF.

This clonotype was detected ten times or more. The chain is built from TRBV7-2 and TRBJ2-1; a weak D match, TRBD2 (6 bases). This CDR3 contains 12 residues. The V end lost 5 bases, the J end lost 8 bases, and 10 bases lay between the germline ends. Germline-derived CDR1 and CDR2 are SGHTA and FQGNSA. The CDR3 is CASSPGGDEQFF. CDR3 nucleotide sequence: TGTGCCAGCAGCCCCGGCGGGGATGAGCAGTTCTTC.

This clonotype was picked up a small number of times. J is TRBJ1-2 and V is TRBV19; unclear D gene. Looked up from germline, CDR1 is LNHDA and CDR2 is SQIVND (reference sequence). The V end lost 5 bases, the J end lost 3 bases, and 10 bases lay between the germline ends. CDR3 size: 13 residues. The CDR3 bases are TGTGCCAGTAGTTTTCGGACGGACTATGGCTACACCTTC. Translation: CASSFRTDYGYTF.

The V gene is TRBV6-4, the J gene TRBJ2-3, with 10 positions matching TRBD2. CDR1 is MRHNA and CDR2 is SNTAGT in the germline V gene. This CDR3 has 15 amino acids. V gave up 4 bases and J gave up 4 bases; unmatched junction bases: 5. The CDR3, as DNA: TGTGCCAGCAGTGTTACTAGCGGGACCCCAGATACGCAGTATTTT. Encoded protein: CASSVTSGTPDTQYF.

V and J are TRBV11-3 and TRBJ2-1; D not certain. This CDR3 has 12 residues. The V gene lost 5 bases and the J gene lost 8 bases, with 10 bases spanning the gap. CDR1 and CDR2 from the germline V gene are SGHNT and YENEEA. This CDR3 is CASSGPADEQFF. Here the CDR3 DNA reads TGTGCCAGCAGCGGCCCCGCGGATGAGCAGTTCTTC.

The chain uses TRBV11-1 and TRBJ2-4; possibly TRBD1 for D (7 bases). From germline, CDR1 is SGHAT and CDR2 FQDESV (reference sequence). Trimming cost V 0 bases and J 4 bases, with 13 bases left between them. The CDR3 has 16 residues. CDR3 nucleotides: TGTGCCAGCAGCTTAGCATCAGGGGGGAATAAAAACATTCAGTACTTC. This encodes CASSLASGGNKNIQYF.

This clonotype appeared many times. V and J are TRBV7-9 and TRBJ2-3, with TRBD1 identical over 10 bases. CDR1 SEHNR and CDR2 FQNEAQ come from the germline V gene (reference sequence). V dropped 5 bases and J dropped 6; count of bases not matched to a gene: 5. The CDR3 totals 14 residues. The CDR3 loop reads CASSTDRGTDTQYF. The CDR3 coding sequence is TGTGCCAGCAGCACGGACAGGGGGACGGATACGCAGTATTTT.

Note on this clonotype: Its ends do not fully match the called genes, so a read error is possible. The chain couples TRBV28 to TRBJ2-5; TRBD2 matches at 9 bases. Germline values: CDR1 MDHEN, CDR2 SYDVKM. This CDR3 comprises 17 residues. In DNA form, the CDR3 reads TGTGCCAGCAGTTTATCAGGTCTAGCGGGACTCCAAGAGGCCCAGTACTTC. It is translated as CASSLSGLAGLQEAQYF.

This clonotype has only a few counts. The chain uses TRBV11-2 and TRBJ2-5, with D uncertain. Germline CDR1 SGHAT, CDR2 FQNNGV. Trimming stripped 2 bases from V and 2 bases from J, with 6 bases between. This CDR3 has 13 residues. The CDR3 loop is CASSLQLQETQYF. The CDR3 DNA reads TGTGCCAGCAGCTTACAGTTACAAGAGACCCAGTACTTC.

The chain has TRBV28 and TRBJ1-5; D not certain. The V gene lost 6 bases and the J gene lost 3 bases, with 12 bases spanning the gap. Germline assignment: CDR1 MDHEN and CDR2 SYDVKM. The CDR3 covers 14 residues. The CDR3 bases are TGTGCCAGCAGAAACACGTGGGACAATCAGCCCCAGCATTTT. Amino acids: CASRNTWDNQPQHF.

At least ten counts were recorded for this clonotype. V usage is TRBV6-1 and J usage is TRBJ2-7, with 9 bases fitting TRBD2. Germline CDR1 MNHNS, CDR2 SASEGT. CDR3 size: 12 residues. V trimming: 6 bases; J trimming: 7 bases; junction bases outside the gene matches: 4. CDR3: CASRAGGREQYF. CDR3 DNA sequence: TGTGCCAGCAGAGCGGGGGGCCGAGAGCAGTACTTC.

This clonotype has a handful of counts. This chain links TRBV6-2 or TRBV6-3 with TRBJ2-5; D not resolved. CDR3 length: 13 residues. Germline CDR1 reads MNHEY; CDR2 reads SVGEGT. The germline V and J ends were trimmed by 1 base and 4 bases, with 7 bases remaining between them. The DNA for the CDR3 is TGTGCCAGCAGTTACTACCAGGTAGAGACCCAGTACTTC. The encoded protein is CASSYYQVETQYF.

This clonotype has more than one count but fewer than ten. The genes are TRBV7-6 and TRBJ2-7, with D maybe TRBD2 (5 bases). V shed 5 bases and J shed 4 bases, with 9 bases lying between them. This CDR3 region has 12 residues. The germline gives CDR1 SGHVS, CDR2 FNYEAQ. The DNA of the CDR3 is TGTGCCAGCAGCAGCGGAATTTACGAGCAGTACGTC. Amino acid sequence: CASSSGIYEQYV.

The gene calls are TRBV6-5 and TRBJ2-3; 8 bases agree with TRBD2. This CDR3 has 14 residues. CDR1 and CDR2 (germline): MNHEY, SVGAGI. The V segment lost 5 bases and the J segment 11 bases; nucleotides outside the gene matches: 12. The CDR3 reads CASSSTLRSGGQYF. CDR3 DNA: TGTGCCAGCAGTAGTACCCTCAGGAGCGGGGGGCAGTATTTT.

This clonotype was observed a handful of times. The gene calls are TRBV11-2 and TRBJ1-2; perhaps TRBD1 as D (5 bases). The ends were cut back, 5 bases at V and 6 bases at J, with 19 bases in the middle. The germline V gene encodes CDR1 SGHAT and CDR2 FQNNGV. The CDR3 runs to 15 residues. This chain's CDR3 is CASSLNLGLGDGYTF. The CDR3 DNA is TGTGCCAGCAGCCTTAATTTGGGGCTAGGAGATGGCTACACCTTC.

This sequence joins TRBV7-2 and TRBJ1-6; 9 positions agree with TRBD1. Germline loops: CDR1 SGHTA, CDR2 FQGNSA. This CDR3 has 14 amino acids. V gave up 8 bases and J gave up 12 bases; unmatched junction bases: 11. The CDR3 is CASRRDRAPGPLHF. The CDR3 region has the DNA TGTGCCAGCCGACGGGACAGGGCTCCTGGACCCCTCCACTTT.